This T cell receptor beta chain stems from a study of blood T cells in healthy people across ages. In this sample, this clonotype turned up a few times. V lost 7 bases to trimming and J lost 3 bases; unmatched junction nucleotides: 9. CDR3 size: 14 residues. Germline V CDR1 and CDR2: SQVTM, ANQGSEA. With a J-beta primer mix and a sample-barcoded 5' primer, a second PCR ran about 7 to 12 cycles. TCRdb reanalysed the 5' RACE reads using MiXCR and keeps one entry per CDR3 protein. The sample includes 540,000 or so distinct CDR3 sequences, more than 20% of them seen just once. These data also featured in a second study, about T cells of mothers and their children.

This TCR was recovered from a boy between 10 and 17 years old in good health. Input material: blood. The chain links TRBV29-1 to TRBJ2-1; 7 bases agree with TRBD2. The CDR3, as DNA: TGCAGCGGAACACGAGGCGGGGGCTACAATGAGCAGTTCTTC. Translating gives CSGTRGGGYNEQFF.